One sample yielded the 20 T cell receptor beta chains listed below, sequenced in a study of T cell repertoires in cytomegalovirus infection. From the reads, TCRdb called clonotypes with MiXCR, one entry per CDR3 protein. Among some 130,000 distinct CDR3 sequences listed, 7% to 10% were seen once. Material for sequencing was PBMCs. Source of these receptors: a human donor in good health (CMV status not recorded). Some clones in this sample may be carry-over from other donors' samples.

This clonotype was counted many times. This chain connects TRBV28 to TRBJ1-1; 8 bases match TRBD1. The CDR3 sequence is 14 residues long. V dropped 6 bases and J dropped 11; count of bases not matched to a gene: 14. Germline V gene lookup returns CDR1 MDHEN and CDR2 SYDVKM. The CDR3: CASRLQGGAGSAFF. CDR3 nucleotides: TGTGCCAGCAGGTTACAGGGGGGCGCCGGGTCCGCTTTCTTT.

This clonotype was counted many times. This chain uses TRBV12-3 or TRBV12-4 with TRBJ1-1; TRBD1 is a possible D gene (6 bases). V was cut by 0 bases and J by 2 bases, with 10 bases left in between. The CDR3 covers 15 residues. This chain's CDR3 is CASSLAGGLNTEAFF. In nucleotides, the CDR3 is TGTGCCAGCAGTTTAGCGGGGGGCCTAAACACTGAAGCTTTCTTT.

This clonotype was detected many times. The gene calls are TRBV6-5 and TRBJ1-3; no clear D gene. The V end was cut by 0 bases, the J end by 0 bases, with 3 bases between. The CDR3 has 14 amino acids. Germline V gives CDR1 MNHEY, CDR2 SVGAGI. As DNA, the CDR3 is TGTGCCAGCAGTTACTCTGGCTCTGGAAACACCATATATTTT. It yields the protein CASSYSGSGNTIYF.

This clonotype appeared many times. The genes are TRBV7-8 and TRBJ1-5, with D maybe TRBD1 (6 bases). This CDR3 contains 16 residues. Trimming removed 0 bases at V and 2 bases at J, with 11 bases between. Germline CDR1 reads SGHVS; CDR2 reads FQNEAQ. CDR3 sequence reads: CASSLAGGWGNQPQHF. CDR3 coding DNA: TGTGCCAGCAGCTTAGCAGGGGGGTGGGGCAATCAGCCCCAGCATTTT.

This sequence joins TRBV2 and TRBJ1-4; D might be TRBD1 (6 bases). The CDR3 length is 13 residues. V was shortened by 6 bases and J by 6 bases, with 11 bases between the two germline ends. Germline V lookup: CDR1 SNHLY, CDR2 FYNNEI. The CDR3, as DNA: TGTGCCAGCAGAACAGGGAGAGATGAAAAACTGTTTTTT. Its translation is CASRTGRDEKLFF.

This clonotype was seen ten or more times. The chain employs TRBV7-2 and TRBJ2-1; D might be TRBD2 (6 bases). The CDR3 is 17 residues long. CDR1 is SGHTA, CDR2 FQGNSA, per germline. The V end was cut by 1 base, the J end by 2 bases, with 15 bases between. The CDR3 coding sequence is TGTGCCAGCAGCTTAGACGAAGGGTCGGGGGCCTACAATGAGCAGTTCTTC. Its protein is CASSLDEGSGAYNEQFF.

This clonotype occurred many times. One end of the junction fails to match germline, which may point to a read error. This chain uses TRBV7-2 with TRBJ2-7; 7 nucleotides match TRBD1. The germline CDR1 and CDR2 sequences are SGHTA and FQGNSA. The CDR3 spans 11 residues. The CDR3 protein is CASSIGQAYHF. The CDR3 DNA sequence: TGTGCCAGCAGCATCGGACAGGCGTACCACTTC.

This clonotype was recorded at least ten times. The rearrangement joins TRBV10-3 to TRBJ2-4; D is ambiguous. The V and J ends lost 2 bases and 5 bases respectively, with 7 bases between them. CDR1 and CDR2 (germline): ENHRY, SYGVKD. The CDR3 is 13 amino acids. CDR3 sequence: CAISEGRENIQYF. The CDR3 DNA reads as TGTGCCATCAGTGAGGGCAGAGAAAACATTCAGTACTTC.

This chain links TRBV20-1 with TRBJ1-5; D is perhaps TRBD1 (6 bases). V dropped 1 base and J dropped 3 bases, with 13 bases sitting between them. Germline CDR1 and CDR2: DFQATT and SNEGSKA (reference sequence). CDR3 size: 15 residues. DNA of the CDR3: TGCAGTGCTAGAGGGGGAAGGGGGGTCAATCAGCCCCAGCATTTT. Its protein product is CSARGGRGVNQPQHF.

This clonotype was seen a few times. The chain recombines TRBV5-1 with TRBJ1-1, with 8 nucleotides matching TRBD1. Germline CDR1 is SGHRS and CDR2 is YFSETQ. J was trimmed by 4 bases and V by 2 bases; bases with no gene match: 7. The CDR3 sequence is 15 residues long. DNA for the CDR3: TGCGCCAGCAGCTTACCTCAGGGGGCAGTCACTGAAGCTTTCTTT. Protein sequence: CASSLPQGAVTEAFF.

CDR3 amino acids: CASSHRGSGTEAFF. Here the CDR3 DNA reads TGTGCCAGCAGCCACCGCGGTTCCGGCACTGAAGCTTTCTTT. The chain employs TRBV14 and TRBJ1-1, with D unresolved. The germline gives CDR1 SGHDN, CDR2 FVKESK. Trimming shortened V by 3 bases and J by 4 bases, and 12 bases separated the two germline ends. This CDR3 has 14 amino acids.

This clonotype was detected many times. The chain employs TRBV7-3 and TRBJ1-1; D is undetermined. CDR3 length: 14 amino acids. Germline lookup yields CDR1 SGHTA and CDR2 FQGTGA. The V end was cut by 5 bases, the J end by 1 base, with 11 bases between. CDR3 loop: CASSTSGGNTEAFF. CDR3 in DNA: TGTGCCAGCAGCACCAGTGGTGGGAACACTGAAGCTTTCTTT.

This clonotype has a count of ten or more. The chain carries TRBV7-2 and TRBJ2-7, with 10 bases that match TRBD1. Germline CDR1 SGHTA, CDR2 FQGNSA. The CDR3 consists of 15 residues. With 3 bases clipped from V and 2 bases from J, the junction kept 4 bases outside the gene matches. The CDR3 region is CASSLSGTGAYEQYF. In DNA form, the CDR3 reads TGTGCCAGCAGCTTGTCCGGGACAGGGGCCTACGAGCAGTACTTC. The variable domain in full, with the rest retrieved from reference TRBV7-2 and TRBJ2-7, is GAGVSQSPSNKVTEKGKDVELRCDPISGHTALYWYRQSLGQGLEFLIYFQGNSAPDKSGLPSDRFSAERTGGSVSTLTIQRTQQEDSAVYLCASSLSGTGAYEQYFGPGTRLTVT.

This clonotype was counted many times. The chain combines TRBV28 with TRBJ2-5; tentatively, D is TRBD2 (6 bases). Trimming stripped 7 bases from V and 5 bases from J, with 17 bases between. Germline values: CDR1 MDHEN, CDR2 SYDVKM. This CDR3 contains 14 residues. CDR3 sequence reads: CASTPGGARETQYF. In DNA form, the CDR3 reads TGTGCCAGCACCCCCGGAGGGGCCAGGGAGACCCAGTACTTC.

This clonotype appeared many times. V and J are TRBV12-3 or TRBV12-4 and TRBJ1-5; the match to TRBD1 covers 8 bases. The CDR3 is 15 residues long. V shed 3 bases and J 5 bases; nucleotides not matched to a gene: 6. CDR3 DNA sequence: TGTGCCAGCAGTTTTTCCCAGGGGGCACATCAGCCCCAGCATTTT. This codes for CASSFSQGAHQPQHF.

This clonotype was counted many times. The chain uses TRBV10-3 and TRBJ1-3; unclear D gene. This CDR3 has 17 amino acids. Trimming cost V 3 bases and J 2 bases, with 17 bases left between them. From germline, CDR1 is ENHRY and CDR2 SYGVKD. In DNA, the CDR3 is TGTGCCATCAGTGAAAGAGGAGCAAAGACCCCTGGAAACACCATATATTTT. Translation: CAISERGAKTPGNTIYF.

About this clonotype itself: Since a much larger clone is just one base distant, this may be a read error. The CDR3 reads CASSLESGIMNTEALF. Here the CDR3 DNA reads TGTGCCAGCAGTTTAGAGTCCGGGATCATGAACACTGAAGCTCTCTTT. This chain links TRBV12-3 or TRBV12-4 with TRBJ1-1; no firm D call. CDR3 length equals 16 residues.

In this sample, this clonotype turned up many times. The chain employs TRBV7-9 and TRBJ2-3; D not resolved. The CDR3 runs 13 residues. Germline V gene lookup returns CDR1 SEHNR and CDR2 FQNEAQ (reference sequence). Between the trimmed V and J ends, which lost 6 bases and 0 bases, there was a span of 7 bases. The CDR3 reads CASSFDSTDTQYF. The DNA of the CDR3 is TGTGCCAGCAGTTTCGACAGCACAGATACGCAGTATTTT. The full variable domain, its missing parts supplied by reference TRBV7-9 and TRBJ2-3, is DTGVSQNPRHKITKRGQNVTFRCDPISEHNRLYWYRQTLGQGPEFLTYFQNEAQLEKSRLLSDRFSAERPKGSFSTLEIQRTEQGDSAMYLCASSFDSTDTQYFGPGTRLTVL.

The V call is TRBV7-9, the J call TRBJ1-1; TRBD1 might be the D (5 bases). The CDR3 has 15 amino acids. V lost 4 bases, J lost 0 bases, and 12 bases lay in between. Germline V gene sequence: CDR1 SEHNR, CDR2 FQNEAQ (reference sequence). The CDR3 nucleotides are TGTGCCAGCAGCTCAGAGACAGCCATGAACACTGAAGCTTTCTTT. This codes for CASSSETAMNTEAFF.

This clonotype was recorded at least ten times. The rearrangement joins TRBV12-3 or TRBV12-4 to TRBJ1-3; a possible D gene is TRBD1 (5 bases). CDR3 size: 14 residues. V was clipped by 7 bases and J by 0 bases, with 10 bases between them. DNA of the CDR3: TGTGCCAGCAACCGAAGGGGCTCTGGAAACACCATATATTTT. This gives the protein CASNRRGSGNTIYF.